This T cell receptor (beta chain) was identified during a study of T cells in Graves' hyperthyroidism and ophthalmopathy. Regarding the study as a whole: Researchers found most expanded thyroid clonotypes above 0.001 in blood as well. Model-based prediction identified ophthalmopathy a median roughly six months prior to its onset.

RNA transcripts provided the source from which TCR beta CDR3 regions were amplified. HTBI primers were the set used in a first-round RT-PCR of the TCR CDR3. TCRdb reanalysed the multiplex PCR reads using MiXCR and keeps one entry per CDR3 protein. Altogether about half a million distinct CDR3 sequences are present, 20% being singletons, with the ten largest covering about 45%. Each person with ophthalmopathy scored at least 3 on the Clinical Activity Score, reached NOSPECS grade 4 or higher, and had been ill under 3 months. This clonotype was seen more than once but under ten times. What it binds is not known. This clonotype was sampled from a man aged 40-49 years with Graves' ophthalmopathy. Sequenced material: blood.

The CDR3 DNA is TGTGCCAGCAGCTTAGAGGCTAGCGGGGGCACCTCTGGGGCCAACGTCCTGACTTTC. It yields the protein CASSLEASGGTSGANVLTF. The gene calls are TRBV7-9 and TRBJ2-6; 10 bases match TRBD2. The germline CDR1 and CDR2 sequences are SEHNR and FQNEAQ (reference sequence). CDR3 length equals 19 residues. J was trimmed by 0 bases and V by 1 base; bases with no gene match: 6.